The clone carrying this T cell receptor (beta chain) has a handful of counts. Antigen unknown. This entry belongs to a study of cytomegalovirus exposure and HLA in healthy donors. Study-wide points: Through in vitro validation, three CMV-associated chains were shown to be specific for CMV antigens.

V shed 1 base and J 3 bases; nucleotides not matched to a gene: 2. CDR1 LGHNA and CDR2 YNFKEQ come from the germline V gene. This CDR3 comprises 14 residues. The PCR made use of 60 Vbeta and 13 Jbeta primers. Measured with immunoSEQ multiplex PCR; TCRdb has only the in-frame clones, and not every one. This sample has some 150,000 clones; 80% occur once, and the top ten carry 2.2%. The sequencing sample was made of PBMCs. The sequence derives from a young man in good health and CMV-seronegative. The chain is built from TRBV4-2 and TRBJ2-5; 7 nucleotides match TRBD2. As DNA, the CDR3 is TGTGCCAGCAGCCAAGCTGGACTAGAAGAGACCCAGTACTTC. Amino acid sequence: CASSQAGLEETQYF.